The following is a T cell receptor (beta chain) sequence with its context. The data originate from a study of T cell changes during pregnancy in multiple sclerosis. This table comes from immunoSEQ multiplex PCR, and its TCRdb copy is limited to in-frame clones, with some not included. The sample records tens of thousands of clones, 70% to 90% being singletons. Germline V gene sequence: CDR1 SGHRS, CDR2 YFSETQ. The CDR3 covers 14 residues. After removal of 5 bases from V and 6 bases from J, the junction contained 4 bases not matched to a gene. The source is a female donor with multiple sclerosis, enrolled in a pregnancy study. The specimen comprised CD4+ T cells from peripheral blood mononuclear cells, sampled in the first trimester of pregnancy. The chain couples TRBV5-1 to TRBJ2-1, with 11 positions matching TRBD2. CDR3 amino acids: CASRTSGSFNEQFF. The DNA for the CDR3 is TGCGCCAGCAGAACTAGCGGGAGTTTCAATGAGCAGTTCTTC.